These T cell receptor beta chains were read from a single sample in a study of blood T cell repertoires in COVID-19. The data were produced by immunoSEQ multiplex PCR, yet TCRdb's version contains in-frame clones alone and is incomplete. This sample has approximately 82,000 clones; about 85% occur once, and the top ten carry 12%. Sequenced: peripheral blood. These receptors were collected from a woman in her sixties or seventies with active or convalescent COVID-19. CDR3s include the opening cysteine and the closing phenylalanine or tryptophan. The D gene is left open where the match is weak. Clone size is not always given. Where it is, it says once, few, many or a class for expanded clones.

>NA|TRBJ1-1|NA|TRBV3-1/TRBV3-2
TGTGCCAGCAGCCAAACAACAGGGAACAGGGTCGGATGGACTTTCTTT
CASSQTTGNRVGWTFF
>TRBD1|TRBJ2-7|once|TRBV18
TGTGCCAGCTCTCTCGGTGCCGGGACAGGGACGTACGAGCAGTACTTC
CASSLGAGTGTYEQYF
>NA|TRBJ2-5|NA|TRBV7-6
TGTGCCAGCAGCTTAATCGGAGAGACCCAGTACTTC
CASSLIGETQYF
>TRBD2|TRBJ2-1|once|TRBV4-2
TGTGCCAGCAGTCCAGGACTAGAATCCTACAATGAGCAGTTCTTC
CASSPGLESYNEQFF
>TRBD2|TRBJ2-1|NA|TRBV6-2/TRBV6-3
TGTGCCAGCAGTCGGACTAGCGGGGCGAGCTCCTACAATGAGCAGTTCTTC
CASSRTSGASSYNEQFF
>TRBD1|TRBJ1-2|NA|TRBV14
TGTGCCAGCAGGGCGACAGGGAGCTATGGCTACACCTTC
CASRATGSYGYTF
>NA|TRBJ2-3|NA|TRBV5-1
TGCGCCAGCAGCTTGATTAGCGGCACTAGCACAGATACGCAGTATTTT
CASSLISGTSTDTQYF
>NA|TRBJ1-3|NA|TRBV6-5
TGTGCCAGCAGTTACTCGTTGTCGGGAGGAAACACCATATATTTT
CASSYSLSGGNTIYF
>TRBD1|TRBJ2-3|NA|TRBV2
TGTGCCAGTAGGGACAGCCCCCAGACAGATACGCAGTATTTT
CASRDSPQTDTQYF
>NA|TRBJ1-5|NA|TRBV19
TGTGCCAGTAGTATGGAAGGGGCCCGGCCCCAGCATTTT
CASSMEGARPQHF
>TRBD1|TRBJ1-1|NA|TRBV6-5
TGTGCCAGCAACCGAAGACAGGGTTACACTGAAGCTTTCTTT
CASNRRQGYTEAFF
>NA|TRBJ1-2|once|TRBV6-6
TGTGCCAGCAGTTCGACAAGTAACTATGGCTACACCTTC
CASSSTSNYGYTF
>TRBD1|TRBJ2-7|NA|TRBV7-2
TGTGCCAGCAGCAAGGACAGGGGAACTTACGAGCAGTACTTC
CASSKDRGTYEQYF
>NA|TRBJ1-5|NA|TRBV2
TGTGCCAGCAGTGAAGGCCCCGGGCAGCCCCAGCATTTT
CASSEGPGQPQHF
>NA|TRBJ1-1|NA|TRBV5-1
TGCGCCAGCAGCTTGGCAGATAACACTGAAGCTTTCTTT
CASSLADNTEAFF
>NA|TRBJ1-5|NA|TRBV3-1/TRBV3-2
TGTGCCAGCAGCCAGACGCAGGGGAAACCCCAGCATTTT
CASSQTQGKPQHF
>TRBD1|TRBJ1-1|NA|TRBV5-1
TGCGCCAGCAGCGGACAGGGGGGACGCACTGAAGCTTTCTTT
CASSGQGGRTEAFF
>NA|TRBJ1-1|NA|TRBV7-2
TGTGCCAGCAACAGATCCCCGGACACTGAAGCTTTCTTT
CASNRSPDTEAFF
>NA|TRBJ2-5|NA|TRBV7-9
TGTGCCAGCACCCAACAGGAGACCCAGTACTTC
CASTQQETQYF
>NA|TRBJ2-7|NA|TRBV14
TGTGCCAGCAGCCAAGCCCTTGAGGGCGAGCAGTACTTC
CASSQALEGEQYF
>NA|TRBJ1-1|NA|TRBV9
TGTGCCAGCAGCGCGGCGGGGGTTTCGAGCACTGAAGCTTTCTTT
CASSAAGVSSTEAFF
>TRBD2|TRBJ2-7|NA|TRBV11-2
TGTGCCAGCAGCCCACGTGGGGTGGCGGGGGGGCCCTACGAGCAGTACTTC
CASSPRGVAGGPYEQYF
>TRBD2|TRBJ2-7|once|TRBV27
TGTGCCAGCAGTTTTCGGCGGGGGGCCTACGAGCAGTACTTC
CASSFRRGAYEQYF
>NA|TRBJ1-3|once|TRBV25-1
TGTGCCAGCATCGACTCTCGAGGCTCTGGAAACACCATATATTTT
CASIDSRGSGNTIYF
>TRBD2|TRBJ2-3|NA|TRBV27
TGTGCCAGCAGTTACCTAGCGGGGGAGGGAGATACGCAGTATTTT
CASSYLAGEGDTQYF
>NA|TRBJ1-1|NA|TRBV28
TGTGCCAGCAGCTATTACACTGAAGCTTTCTTT
CASSYYTEAFF
>NA|TRBJ1-1|NA|TRBV2
TGTGCCAGCAGTGACCTCGGGGCTGAAGCTTTCTTT
CASSDLGAEAFF
>NA|TRBJ1-5|NA|TRBV2
TGTGCCAGCAGGAGCATAGGGGGGGATCAGCCCCAGCATTTT
CASRSIGGDQPQHF
>TRBD1|TRBJ2-2|NA|TRBV29-1
TGCAGCGCACAGGGGTCCGGGGAGCTGTTTTTT
CSAQGSGELFF
>TRBD1|TRBJ1-2|NA|TRBV28
TGTGCCAGCAGTACCGGGACAGGGACCCCAAACTATGGCTACACCTTC
CASSTGTGTPNYGYTF
>TRBD1|TRBJ1-1|NA|TRBV19
TGTGCCAGTACGGACAGGGGGCGGACTGAAGCTTTCTTT
CASTDRGRTEAFF